Listed below are T cell receptor beta chains from one sample, sequenced in a study of CD8+CD57+ T cells in acquired aplastic anemia. TCRdb re-called the reads with MiXCR, one entry per CDR3 protein. Among roughly 500,000 distinct CDR3 sequences listed, around 30% were seen once. Specimen: sorted CD4+, CD8+, or CD8+CD57+ T cells (not recorded which) from PBMCs. Receptors originate from a human donor with aplastic anemia. Each CDR3 is given with its conserved first and last residue. D genes are given only for firm matches. Clone size is given for some rows only: seen once, a few or many times, or a class if the clone is expanded.

CDR3 protein,CDR3 DNA,V gene,D gene,J gene,clone size
CASSQDFKAGGNGYTF,TGCGCCAGCAGCCAAGATTTCAAGGCAGGGGGAAATGGCTACACCTTC,TRBV4-3,TRBD1,TRBJ1-2,few
CASSGWDQRTYGQYF,TGCGCCAGCAGTGGCTGGGACCAGCGGACCTACGGGCAGTACTTC,TRBV10-1,NA,TRBJ2-7,NA
CSATGTSSYGYTF,TGCAGTGCTACAGGGACTAGCTCCTATGGCTACACCTTC,TRBV20-1,NA,TRBJ1-2,many
CASSGGDRQNEKLFF,TGTGCCAGTAGTGGGGGGGACAGACAAAATGAAAAACTGTTTTTT,TRBV19,TRBD1,TRBJ1-4,few
CASRLRDILTGIYGYTF,TGTGCCAGCAGACTCCGGGACATCCTGACTGGGATCTATGGCTACACCTTC,TRBV6-1,NA,TRBJ1-2,NA
CASSLVIQGAFF,TGTGCCAGCAGCTTAGTTATCCAGGGGGCTTTCTTT,TRBV7-2,NA,TRBJ1-1,many
CASRAGVWGYTF,TGTGCCAGCAGAGCAGGGGTATGGGGCTACACCTTC,TRBV6-1,NA,TRBJ1-2,many
CASTFGGGSYNEQFF,TGCGCCAGCACCTTTGGGGGGGGCTCCTACAATGAGCAGTTCTTC,TRBV5-1,TRBD2,TRBJ2-1,few
CASSRQGPNEQFF,TGTGCCAGCAGTCGGCAGGGTCCTAATGAGCAGTTCTTC,TRBV12-3/TRBV12-4,NA,TRBJ2-1,NA
CASSQDVWAEQFF,TGCGCCAGCAGCCAAGATGTGTGGGCGGAGCAGTTCTTC,TRBV5-1,NA,TRBJ2-1,NA
CASSTRADGYEQYF,TGTGCCAGCAGCACTCGGGCGGACGGCTACGAGCAGTACTTC,TRBV19,NA,TRBJ2-7,few
CASSLRTGGNRETGAFF,TGCGCCAGCAGCCTCAGGACAGGGGGCAATCGAGAGACTGGAGCTTTCTTT,TRBV5-1,TRBD1,TRBJ1-1,once
CASSLDGTQYF,TGTGCCAGCAGCTTGGACGGGACGCAGTACTTC,TRBV9,NA,TRBJ2-7,NA
CASSNQPQHF,TGTGCCAGCAGCAATCAGCCCCAGCATTTT,TRBV9,NA,TRBJ1-5,many
CASSPQLAGDYNEQFF,TGTGCCAGCAGCCCACAACTAGCGGGGGACTACAATGAGCAGTTCTTC,TRBV4-2,TRBD2,TRBJ2-1,once
CASSSGARTEAFF,TGCGCCAGCAGCTCGGGGGCTCGCACTGAAGCTTTCTTT,TRBV5-1,NA,TRBJ1-1,NA
CASSQAGGHNEQFF,TGCGCCAGCAGTCAAGCGGGGGGCCACAATGAGCAGTTCTTC,TRBV4-3,TRBD2,TRBJ2-1,NA
CASSGGQGTNQPQHF,TGTGCCAGCAGTGGGGGACAGGGGACGAATCAGCCCCAGCATTTT,TRBV25-1,TRBD1,TRBJ1-5,many
CSVVAFGETQYF,TGCAGCGTTGTAGCGTTCGGGGAGACCCAGTACTTC,TRBV29-1,NA,TRBJ2-5,many
CATRQGQETQYF,TGTGCCACTAGACAGGGGCAAGAGACCCAGTACTTC,TRBV7-9,TRBD1,TRBJ2-5,NA
CASSQGMGEYEQYF,TGCGCCAGCAGCCAGGGGATGGGGGAATACGAGCAGTACTTC,TRBV5-1,NA,TRBJ2-7,few
CASSFGGAATTEKLFF,TGTGCCAGCAGCTTCGGGGGCGCGGCCACGACTGAAAAACTGTTTTTT,TRBV5-4,NA,TRBJ1-4,few
CSAEGGGNSPLHF,TGCAGTGCCGAAGGGGGAGGTAATTCACCCCTCCACTTT,TRBV20-1,NA,TRBJ1-6,many